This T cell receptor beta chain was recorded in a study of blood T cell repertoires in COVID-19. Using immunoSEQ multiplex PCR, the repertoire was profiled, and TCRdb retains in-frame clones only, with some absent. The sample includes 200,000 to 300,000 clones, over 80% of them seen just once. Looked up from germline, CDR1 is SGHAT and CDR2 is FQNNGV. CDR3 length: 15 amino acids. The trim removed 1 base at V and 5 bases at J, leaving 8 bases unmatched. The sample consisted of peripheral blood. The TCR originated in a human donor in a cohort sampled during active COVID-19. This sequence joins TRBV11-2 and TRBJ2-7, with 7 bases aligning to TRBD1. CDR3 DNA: TGTGCCAGCAGCTTAGGCGGCAGGGGGTCGGACGAGCAGTACTTC. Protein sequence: CASSLGGRGSDEQYF. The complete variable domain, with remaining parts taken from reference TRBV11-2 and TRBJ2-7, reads EAGVAQSPRYKIIEKRQSVAFWCNPISGHATLYWYQQILGQGPKLLIQFQNNGVVDDSQLPKDRFSAERLKGVDSTLKIQPAKLEDSAVYLCASSLGGRGSDEQYFGPGTRLTVT.